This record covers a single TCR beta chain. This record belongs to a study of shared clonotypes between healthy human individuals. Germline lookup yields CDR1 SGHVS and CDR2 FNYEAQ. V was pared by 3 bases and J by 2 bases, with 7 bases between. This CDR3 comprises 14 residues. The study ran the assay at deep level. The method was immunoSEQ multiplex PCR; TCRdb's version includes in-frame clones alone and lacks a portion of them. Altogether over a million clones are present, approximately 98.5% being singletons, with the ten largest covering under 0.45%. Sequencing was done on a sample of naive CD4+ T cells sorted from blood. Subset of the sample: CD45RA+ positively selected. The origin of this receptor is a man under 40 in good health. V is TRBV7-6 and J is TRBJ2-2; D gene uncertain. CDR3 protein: CASSFGSNTGELFF. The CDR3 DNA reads TGTGCCAGCAGCTTTGGGTCTAACACCGGGGAGCTGTTTTTT.